Listed below are T cell receptor beta chains from one sample, sequenced in a study of post-analysis software for immune sequencing data. One entry per CDR3 protein, called by TCRdb with MiXCR from the PCR reads. The sample holds some 800,000 distinct CDR3 sequences; approximately 44% are singletons and the top ten take roughly 4.4%. Material for sequencing was blood. The receptors here all came from a girl aged 5 to 17 with multiple sclerosis. Both conserved end residues are part of each CDR3. The D gene is left open where the match is weak. Clone sizes are given selectively: once, few, many, or a class where the clone is expanded.

d_gene: TRBD2
abundance: NA
j_gene: TRBJ2-1
v_gene: TRBV11-1
CDR3nt: TGTGCCAGCAGCTTAATCCCTACCTCCTGGGGGACTAGCGGGAGGATGGTCGGTGAACAGTTCTTC
CDR3aa: CASSLIPTSWGTSGRMVGEQFF

d_gene: NA
abundance: NA
j_gene: TRBJ2-7
v_gene: TRBV6-1
CDR3nt: TGTGCCAGCAGTGAATATCGGCCACCCTCCGCCTACGAGCAGTACTTC
CDR3aa: CASSEYRPPSAYEQYF

d_gene: NA
abundance: few
j_gene: TRBJ2-3
v_gene: TRBV29-1
CDR3nt: TGCAGCGCCGTTACTTTTCGGGCTGATACGCAGTATTTT
CDR3aa: CSAVTFRADTQYF

d_gene: NA
abundance: once
j_gene: TRBJ1-4
v_gene: TRBV15
CDR3nt: TGTGCCACCAGCAGAGATTTAGGGACGGAGAATGAAAAACTGTTTTTT
CDR3aa: CATSRDLGTENEKLFF

d_gene: NA
abundance: NA
j_gene: TRBJ2-1
v_gene: TRBV6-5
CDR3nt: TGTGCCAGCAGTAGCCTGGGCGGACAGCAGTTCTTC
CDR3aa: CASSSLGGQQFF

d_gene: TRBD2
abundance: NA
j_gene: TRBJ2-5
v_gene: TRBV6-6
CDR3nt: TGTGCCAGCAGCTACCGACTAGCGGGAGTCCAAGAGACCCAGTACTTC
CDR3aa: CASSYRLAGVQETQYF

d_gene: NA
abundance: many
j_gene: TRBJ2-5
v_gene: TRBV27
CDR3nt: TGTGCCAGCAGTTTGGAGACCCAGTACTTC
CDR3aa: CASSLETQYF

d_gene: TRBD2
abundance: few
j_gene: TRBJ2-3
v_gene: TRBV12-3/TRBV12-4
CDR3nt: TGTGCCAGCAGTCCCCGCAGCGGGAGGGAGACAGATACGCAGTATTTT
CDR3aa: CASSPRSGRETDTQYF

d_gene: NA
abundance: few
j_gene: TRBJ2-1
v_gene: TRBV6-2/TRBV6-3
CDR3nt: TGTGCCAGCAGCCCCTGGGGGGACTTAACCCGAGGATCCTACAATGAGCAGTTCTTC
CDR3aa: CASSPWGDLTRGSYNEQFF

d_gene: NA
abundance: few
j_gene: TRBJ2-5
v_gene: TRBV12-3/TRBV12-4
CDR3nt: TGTGCCAGCAGGTTCGGGGTGCCCAGGGAGACCCAGTACTTC
CDR3aa: CASRFGVPRETQYF

d_gene: NA
abundance: few
j_gene: TRBJ2-7
v_gene: TRBV15
CDR3nt: TGTGCCACCAGCACGTCGAGGGGCGAGCAGTACTTC
CDR3aa: CATSTSRGEQYF

d_gene: TRBD1
abundance: NA
j_gene: TRBJ2-7
v_gene: TRBV7-8
CDR3nt: TGTGCCAGCAGCTTAGGACAGGGGCTCAGAACTCACTGCGAGCAGTACTTC
CDR3aa: CASSLGQGLRTHCEQYF

d_gene: NA
abundance: NA
j_gene: TRBJ1-5
v_gene: TRBV7-6
CDR3nt: TGTGCCAGCAGCTTAAGACCGGGGGGGGGCAATCAGCCCCAGCATTTT
CDR3aa: CASSLRPGGGNQPQHF

d_gene: TRBD2
abundance: NA
j_gene: TRBJ2-1
v_gene: TRBV5-1
CDR3nt: TGCGCCAGCAGGGGTACGGGAGGCTACAATGAGCAGTTCTTC
CDR3aa: CASRGTGGYNEQFF

d_gene: TRBD2
abundance: once
j_gene: TRBJ2-3
v_gene: TRBV27
CDR3nt: TGTGCCAGCAGTTTATCCCCGCGGGTAGCGGGACCCACAGATACGCAGTATTTT
CDR3aa: CASSLSPRVAGPTDTQYF

d_gene: TRBD2
abundance: once
j_gene: TRBJ2-1
v_gene: TRBV11-1
CDR3nt: TGTGCCAGCAGCCAAACTAGCGGGAGGCACAATGAGCAGTTCTTC
CDR3aa: CASSQTSGRHNEQFF

d_gene: NA
abundance: NA
j_gene: TRBJ1-1
v_gene: TRBV5-1
CDR3nt: TGCGCCAGCAGCTTGGATGCGGAAGGTTGGCACACTGAAGCTTTCTTT
CDR3aa: CASSLDAEGWHTEAFF

d_gene: TRBD1
abundance: few
j_gene: TRBJ2-7
v_gene: TRBV27
CDR3nt: TGTGCCAGCAGTTTATCGAGGGCCAACAGGGGGTACGAGCAGTACTTC
CDR3aa: CASSLSRANRGYEQYF

d_gene: NA
abundance: NA
j_gene: TRBJ2-3
v_gene: TRBV7-9
CDR3nt: TGTGCCAGCAGCCCGACTAGTCCGGGGACAGATACGCAGTATTTT
CDR3aa: CASSPTSPGTDTQYF

d_gene: TRBD2
abundance: NA
j_gene: TRBJ2-1
v_gene: TRBV13
CDR3nt: TGTACCAGCAGCCTGGCTAGCGGCTACAATGAGCAGTTCTTC
CDR3aa: CTSSLASGYNEQFF

d_gene: TRBD2
abundance: once
j_gene: TRBJ2-7
v_gene: TRBV20-1
CDR3nt: TGCAGTGCTAGTTGGTTGGCTAGCGGGGTGGGGGAGCAGTACTTC
CDR3aa: CSASWLASGVGEQYF

d_gene: NA
abundance: NA
j_gene: TRBJ1-4
v_gene: TRBV6-5
CDR3nt: TGTGCCAGCAGTTACTCGTGGGACGCAACTAATGAAAAACTGTTTTTT
CDR3aa: CASSYSWDATNEKLFF

d_gene: NA
abundance: NA
j_gene: TRBJ1-2
v_gene: TRBV15
CDR3nt: TGTGCCACCAGCAGAGATCGGGTAGGGGCCTATGGCTACACCTTC
CDR3aa: CATSRDRVGAYGYTF

d_gene: NA
abundance: NA
j_gene: TRBJ1-4
v_gene: TRBV5-1
CDR3nt: TGCGCCAGCAGCTTAAGTTCGGGCGGAAAACTGTTTTTT
CDR3aa: CASSLSSGGKLFF

d_gene: TRBD2
abundance: NA
j_gene: TRBJ2-3
v_gene: TRBV12-3/TRBV12-4
CDR3nt: TGTGCCAGCACTCCGGGACTGCTCAGCGGGGGGCAGTATTTT
CDR3aa: CASTPGLLSGGQYF

d_gene: NA
abundance: few
j_gene: TRBJ2-5
v_gene: TRBV29-1
CDR3nt: TGCAGCGTTGATCGGATATTCCAAGAGACCCAGTACTTC
CDR3aa: CSVDRIFQETQYF

d_gene: NA
abundance: NA
j_gene: TRBJ1-1
v_gene: TRBV12-3/TRBV12-4
CDR3nt: TGTGCCAGCAGCTTTGGTTGGGGAAGGGAGACTGAAGCTTTCTTT
CDR3aa: CASSFGWGRETEAFF

d_gene: NA
abundance: once
j_gene: TRBJ2-3
v_gene: TRBV7-6
CDR3nt: TGTGCCAGCAGCTTAGCGATCGGAGATACGCAGTATTTT
CDR3aa: CASSLAIGDTQYF

d_gene: TRBD1
abundance: few
j_gene: TRBJ2-7
v_gene: TRBV12-3/TRBV12-4
CDR3nt: TGTGCCAGCGGACAGGGCCAAACCTACGAGCAGTACTTC
CDR3aa: CASGQGQTYEQYF

d_gene: NA
abundance: NA
j_gene: TRBJ2-3
v_gene: TRBV28
CDR3nt: TGTGCCAGCAGTTTAGGGCAGGAACTCACAGATACGCAGTATTTT
CDR3aa: CASSLGQELTDTQYF

d_gene: NA
abundance: few
j_gene: TRBJ1-5
v_gene: TRBV20-1
CDR3nt: TGCAGTGCCCGGGACCGGGGGAGGCAGCCCCAGCATTTT
CDR3aa: CSARDRGRQPQHF

d_gene: NA
abundance: NA
j_gene: TRBJ1-2
v_gene: TRBV12-3/TRBV12-4
CDR3nt: TGTGCCAGCAGTAAAAAACAGGGTTTTGACTATGGCTACACCTTC
CDR3aa: CASSKKQGFDYGYTF

d_gene: TRBD2
abundance: NA
j_gene: TRBJ2-1
v_gene: TRBV20-1
CDR3nt: TGCAGTGCTAGAGAGCCTAGCGGGAGTCACTCCCACAATGAGCAGTTCTTC
CDR3aa: CSAREPSGSHSHNEQFF

d_gene: NA
abundance: NA
j_gene: TRBJ1-5
v_gene: TRBV7-3
CDR3nt: TGTGCCAGCAGCTTATACTGGGATAGCAATCAGCCCCAGCATTTT
CDR3aa: CASSLYWDSNQPQHF

d_gene: NA
abundance: few
j_gene: TRBJ1-5
v_gene: TRBV27
CDR3nt: TGTGCCAGCAGCCTCAGAAATCATCAGCCCCAGCATTTT
CDR3aa: CASSLRNHQPQHF

d_gene: TRBD1
abundance: NA
j_gene: TRBJ1-1
v_gene: TRBV12-3/TRBV12-4
CDR3nt: TGTGCCAGCAGTTCCCCAGGGGGCCGCACTGAAGCTTTCTTT
CDR3aa: CASSSPGGRTEAFF

d_gene: NA
abundance: NA
j_gene: TRBJ2-3
v_gene: TRBV29-1
CDR3nt: TGCAGCGTGGGCGGGGTGGGAGATACGCAGTATTTT
CDR3aa: CSVGGVGDTQYF

d_gene: NA
abundance: NA
j_gene: TRBJ2-1
v_gene: TRBV14
CDR3nt: TGTGCCAGCAGCCAAGACTGGACGGGTTTCTCCTACAATGAGCAGTTCTTC
CDR3aa: CASSQDWTGFSYNEQFF

d_gene: NA
abundance: NA
j_gene: TRBJ1-1
v_gene: TRBV12-3/TRBV12-4
CDR3nt: TGTGCCAGCAGTTTAATTGGGAAGGGTGCCCTGAACACTGAAGCTTTCTTT
CDR3aa: CASSLIGKGALNTEAFF

d_gene: NA
abundance: few
j_gene: TRBJ2-7
v_gene: TRBV20-1
CDR3nt: TGCAGTGCTAGAGAACGGAGTACCTACGAGCAGTACTTC
CDR3aa: CSARERSTYEQYF

d_gene: TRBD1
abundance: NA
j_gene: TRBJ1-1
v_gene: TRBV10-3
CDR3nt: TGTGCCATCAGGATCCCACGCACAGGGGGCACTGAAGCTTTCTTT
CDR3aa: CAIRIPRTGGTEAFF

d_gene: NA
abundance: NA
j_gene: TRBJ2-5
v_gene: TRBV13
CDR3nt: TGTGCCAGCAGCTTAGGGGCAGGCCCGCGGACCCAGTACTTC
CDR3aa: CASSLGAGPRTQYF

d_gene: NA
abundance: NA
j_gene: TRBJ2-4
v_gene: TRBV24-1
CDR3nt: TGTGCCACTTCTCAGGGGGCCAAAAACATTCAGTACTTC
CDR3aa: CATSQGAKNIQYF

d_gene: NA
abundance: once
j_gene: TRBJ2-2
v_gene: TRBV28
CDR3nt: TGTGCCAGCAGTGCCGGGACAGGGGAGCTGTTTTTT
CDR3aa: CASSAGTGELFF

d_gene: NA
abundance: NA
j_gene: TRBJ2-3
v_gene: TRBV29-1
CDR3nt: TGCAGCGTTGACTCCAGCGTGGATACGCAGTATTTT
CDR3aa: CSVDSSVDTQYF

d_gene: TRBD1
abundance: NA
j_gene: TRBJ2-7
v_gene: TRBV20-1
CDR3nt: TGCAGTGCTACCATGCCGGGACAGGGATCTCTCGAGCAGTACTTC
CDR3aa: CSATMPGQGSLEQYF

d_gene: NA
abundance: NA
j_gene: TRBJ2-3
v_gene: TRBV20-1
CDR3nt: TGCAGTGCTGCGGCCGATTTGACAGATACGCAGTATTTT
CDR3aa: CSAAADLTDTQYF